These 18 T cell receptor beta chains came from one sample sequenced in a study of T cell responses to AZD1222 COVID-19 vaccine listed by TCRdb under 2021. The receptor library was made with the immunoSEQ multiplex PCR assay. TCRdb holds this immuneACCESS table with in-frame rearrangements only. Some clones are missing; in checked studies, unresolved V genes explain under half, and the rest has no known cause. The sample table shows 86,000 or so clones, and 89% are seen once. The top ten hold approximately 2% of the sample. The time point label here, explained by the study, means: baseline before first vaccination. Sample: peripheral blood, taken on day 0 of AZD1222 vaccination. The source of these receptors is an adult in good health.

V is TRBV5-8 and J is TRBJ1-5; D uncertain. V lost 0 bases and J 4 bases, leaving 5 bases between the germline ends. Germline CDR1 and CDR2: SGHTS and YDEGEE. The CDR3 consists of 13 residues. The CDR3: CASSLAGNQPQHF. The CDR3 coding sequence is TGTGCCAGCAGCTTGGCGGGGAATCAGCCCCAGCATTTT.

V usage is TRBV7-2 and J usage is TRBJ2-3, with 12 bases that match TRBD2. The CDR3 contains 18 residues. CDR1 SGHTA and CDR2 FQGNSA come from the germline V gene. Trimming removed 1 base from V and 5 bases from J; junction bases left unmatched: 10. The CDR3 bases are TGTGCCAGCAGCTTAGTTGGTCCTAGCGGGGGGGCCAGAGATACGCAGTATTTT. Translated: CASSLVGPSGGARDTQYF.

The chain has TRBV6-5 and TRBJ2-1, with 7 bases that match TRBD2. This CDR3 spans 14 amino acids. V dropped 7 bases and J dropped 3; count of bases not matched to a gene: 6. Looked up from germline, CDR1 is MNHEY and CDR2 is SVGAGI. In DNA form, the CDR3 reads TGTGCCAGCACCGGTAGCGGGCACTACAATGAGCAGTTCTTC. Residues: CASTGSGHYNEQFF.

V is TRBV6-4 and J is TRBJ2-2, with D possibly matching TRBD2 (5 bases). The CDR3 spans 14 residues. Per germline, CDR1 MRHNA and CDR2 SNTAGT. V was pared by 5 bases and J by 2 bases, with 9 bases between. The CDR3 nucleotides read TGTGCCAGCAGTCGGGAACTCAACACCGGGGAGCTGTTTTTT. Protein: CASSRELNTGELFF.

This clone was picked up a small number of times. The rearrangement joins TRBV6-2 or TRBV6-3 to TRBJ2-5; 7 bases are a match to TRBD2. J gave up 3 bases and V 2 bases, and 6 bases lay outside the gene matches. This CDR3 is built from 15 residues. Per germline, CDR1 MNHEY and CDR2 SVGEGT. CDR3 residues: CASSYARTRKETQYF. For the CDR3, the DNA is TGTGCCAGCAGTTACGCAAGGACTAGAAAAGAGACCCAGTACTTC.

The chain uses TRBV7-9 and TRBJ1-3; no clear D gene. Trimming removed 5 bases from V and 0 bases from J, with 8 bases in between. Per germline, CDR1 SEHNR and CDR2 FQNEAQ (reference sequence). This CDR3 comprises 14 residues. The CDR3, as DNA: TGTGCCAGCAGCCGACCAAGCTCTGGAAACACCATATATTTT. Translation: CASSRPSSGNTIYF.

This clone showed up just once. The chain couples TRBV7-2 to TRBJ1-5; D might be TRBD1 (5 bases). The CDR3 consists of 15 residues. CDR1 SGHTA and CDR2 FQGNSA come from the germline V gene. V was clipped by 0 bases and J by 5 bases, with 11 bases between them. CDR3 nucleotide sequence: TGTGCCAGCAGCTTAGCGTGGACATCCGATCAGCCCCAGCATTTT. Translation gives CASSLAWTSDQPQHF.

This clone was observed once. CDR3 in DNA: TGCGCCAGCGGATCTAGCGGGGGGATCGCCTACAATGAGCAGTTCTTC. Translating it yields CASGSSGGIAYNEQFF. This chain links TRBV5-1 with TRBJ2-1, with TRBD2 identical over 11 bases. The CDR3 extends over 16 amino acids. The V segment lost 7 bases and the J segment 2 bases; nucleotides outside the gene matches: 8. The V gene's germline CDR1 is SGHRS and CDR2 YFSETQ.

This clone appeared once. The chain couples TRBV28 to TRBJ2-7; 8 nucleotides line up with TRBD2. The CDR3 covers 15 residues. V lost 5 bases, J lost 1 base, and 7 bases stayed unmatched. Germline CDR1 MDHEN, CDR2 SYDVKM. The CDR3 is CASSNSGMRSYEQYF. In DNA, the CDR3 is TGTGCCAGCAGTAATAGCGGGATGAGGTCCTACGAGCAGTACTTC. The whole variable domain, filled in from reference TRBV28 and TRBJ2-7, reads DVKVTQSSRYLVKRTGEKVFLECVQDMDHENMFWYRQDPGLGLRLIYFSYDVKMKEKGDIPEGYSVSREKKERFSLILESASTNQTSMYLCASSNSGMRSYEQYFGPGTRLTVT.

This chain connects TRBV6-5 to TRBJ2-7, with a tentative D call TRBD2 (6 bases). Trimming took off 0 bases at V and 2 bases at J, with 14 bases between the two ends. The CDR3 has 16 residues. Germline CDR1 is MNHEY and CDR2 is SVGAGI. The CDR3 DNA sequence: TGTGCCAGCAGTTACTCCGGGGGTACCTACCCCTACGAGCAGTACTTC. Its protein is CASSYSGGTYPYEQYF.

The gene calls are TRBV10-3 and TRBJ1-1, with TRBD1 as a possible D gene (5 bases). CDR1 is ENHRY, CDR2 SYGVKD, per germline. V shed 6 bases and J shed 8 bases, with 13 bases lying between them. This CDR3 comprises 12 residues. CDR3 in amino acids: CAIRRPGGEAFF. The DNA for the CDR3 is TGTGCCATCAGGAGACCTGGGGGAGAAGCTTTCTTT.

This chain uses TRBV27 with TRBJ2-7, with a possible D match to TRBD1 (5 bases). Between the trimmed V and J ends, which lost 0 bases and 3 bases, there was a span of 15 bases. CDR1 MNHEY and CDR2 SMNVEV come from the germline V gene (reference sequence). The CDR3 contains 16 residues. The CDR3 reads CASSLSPGRVNYEQYF. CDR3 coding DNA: TGTGCCAGCAGTTTATCCCCAGGCAGGGTAAACTACGAGCAGTACTTC.

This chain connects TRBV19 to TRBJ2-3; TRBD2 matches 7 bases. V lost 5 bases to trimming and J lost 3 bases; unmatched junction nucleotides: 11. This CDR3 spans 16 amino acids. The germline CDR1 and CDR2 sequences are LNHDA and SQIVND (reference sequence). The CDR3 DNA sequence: TGTGCCAGTAGTGCCCGGGACTACCACAGGACAGATACGCAGTATTTT. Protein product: CASSARDYHRTDTQYF. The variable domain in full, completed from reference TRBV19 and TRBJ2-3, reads DGGITQSPKYLFRKEGQNVTLSCEQNLNHDAMYWYRQDPGQGLRLIYYSQIVNDFQKGDIAEGYSVSREKKESFPLTVTSAQKNPTAFYLCASSARDYHRTDTQYFGPGTRLTVL.

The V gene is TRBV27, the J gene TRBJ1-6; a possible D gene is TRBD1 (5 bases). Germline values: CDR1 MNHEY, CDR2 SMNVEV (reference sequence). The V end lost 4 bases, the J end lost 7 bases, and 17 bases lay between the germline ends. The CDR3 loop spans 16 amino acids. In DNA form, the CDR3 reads TGTGCCAGCAGTTCTAGGGGTACAGGTCTGAATTCACCCCTCCACTTT. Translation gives CASSSRGTGLNSPLHF.

This CDR3 reads CASGGVSYGYTF. CDR3 in DNA: TGTGCCAGCGGGGGGGTCTCCTATGGCTACACCTTC. The chain recombines TRBV6-5 with TRBJ1-2, with TRBD1 as a possible D gene (5 bases). The length of the CDR3 is 12 residues. Deletions cut 8 bases from V and 4 bases from J, with 11 bases between. Germline V gene lookup returns CDR1 MNHEY and CDR2 SVGAGI.

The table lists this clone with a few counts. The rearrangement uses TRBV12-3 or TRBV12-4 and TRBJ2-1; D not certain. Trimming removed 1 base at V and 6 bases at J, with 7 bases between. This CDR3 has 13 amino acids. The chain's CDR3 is CASSLEGINEQFF. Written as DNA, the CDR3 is TGTGCCAGCAGTTTAGAAGGGATCAATGAGCAGTTCTTC.

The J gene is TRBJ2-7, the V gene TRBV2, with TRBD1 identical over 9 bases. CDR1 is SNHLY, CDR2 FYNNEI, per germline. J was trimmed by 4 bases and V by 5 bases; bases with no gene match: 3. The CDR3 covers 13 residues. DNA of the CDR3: TGTGCCAGCAGTCTGGACAGGGGTTACGAGCAGTACTTC. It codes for CASSLDRGYEQYF.

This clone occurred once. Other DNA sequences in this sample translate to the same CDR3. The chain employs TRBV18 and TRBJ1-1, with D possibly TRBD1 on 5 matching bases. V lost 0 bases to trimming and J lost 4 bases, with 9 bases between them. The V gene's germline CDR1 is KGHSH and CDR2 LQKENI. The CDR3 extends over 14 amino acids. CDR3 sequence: CASSPPGVGTEAFF. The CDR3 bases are TGTGCCAGCTCACCACCAGGGGTGGGCACTGAAGCTTTCTTT. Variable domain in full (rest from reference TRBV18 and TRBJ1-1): NAGVMQNPRHLVRRRGQEARLRCSPMKGHSHVYWYRQLPEEGLKFMVYLQKENIIDESGMPKERFSAEFPKEGPSILRIQQVVRGDSAAYFCASSPPGVGTEAFFGQGTRLTVV.